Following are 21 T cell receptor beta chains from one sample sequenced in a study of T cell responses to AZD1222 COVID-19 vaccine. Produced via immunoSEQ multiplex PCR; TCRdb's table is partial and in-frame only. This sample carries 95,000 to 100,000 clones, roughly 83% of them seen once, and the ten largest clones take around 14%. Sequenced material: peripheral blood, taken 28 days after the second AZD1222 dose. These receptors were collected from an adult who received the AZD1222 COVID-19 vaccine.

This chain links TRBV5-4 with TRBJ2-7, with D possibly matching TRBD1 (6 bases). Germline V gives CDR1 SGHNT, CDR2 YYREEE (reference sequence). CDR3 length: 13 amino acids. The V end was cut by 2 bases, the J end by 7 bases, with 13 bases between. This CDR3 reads CASSFSGAQEQYF. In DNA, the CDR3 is TGTGCCAGCAGCTTTTCAGGGGCGCAAGAGCAGTACTTC.

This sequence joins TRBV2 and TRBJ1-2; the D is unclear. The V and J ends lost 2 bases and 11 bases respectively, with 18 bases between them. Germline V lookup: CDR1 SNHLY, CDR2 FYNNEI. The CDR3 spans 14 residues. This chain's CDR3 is CASSETGSPMGYTF. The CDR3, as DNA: TGTGCCAGCAGTGAAACCGGTAGTCCTATGGGGTACACCTTC.

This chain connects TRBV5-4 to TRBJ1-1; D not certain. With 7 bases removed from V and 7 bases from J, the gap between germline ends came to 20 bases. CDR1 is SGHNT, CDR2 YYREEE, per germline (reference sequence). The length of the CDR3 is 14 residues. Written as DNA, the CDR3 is TGTGCCAGCGCAGAGCAACTTGGACCCTTTGAAGCTTTCTTT. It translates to CASAEQLGPFEAFF.

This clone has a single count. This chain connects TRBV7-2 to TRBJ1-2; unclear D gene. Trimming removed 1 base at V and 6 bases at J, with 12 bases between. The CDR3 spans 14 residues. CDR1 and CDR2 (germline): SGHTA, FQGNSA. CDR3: CASSLDGLWNGYTF. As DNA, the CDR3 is TGTGCCAGCAGCTTAGACGGTCTGTGGAATGGCTACACCTTC.

Here the CDR3 DNA reads TGTGCCAGCAGCCACCGGGACAGATATCAGCCCCAGCATTTT. Translated: CASSHRDRYQPQHF. V gene TRBV6-4 combines with J gene TRBJ1-5, with TRBD1 matching 7 bases. The CDR3 loop spans 14 amino acids. The V gene end was trimmed by 6 bases and the J gene end by 5 bases; junction bases not matched to a gene: 7. Germline CDR1 MRHNA, CDR2 SNTAGT.

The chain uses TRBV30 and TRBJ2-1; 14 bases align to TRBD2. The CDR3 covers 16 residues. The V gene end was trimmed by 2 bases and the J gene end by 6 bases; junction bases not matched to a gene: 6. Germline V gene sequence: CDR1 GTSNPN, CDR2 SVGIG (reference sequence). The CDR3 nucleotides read TGTGCCTGGAGTTCCGGACTAGCGGGAGGAGGCAATGAGCAGTTCTTC. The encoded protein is CAWSSGLAGGGNEQFF.

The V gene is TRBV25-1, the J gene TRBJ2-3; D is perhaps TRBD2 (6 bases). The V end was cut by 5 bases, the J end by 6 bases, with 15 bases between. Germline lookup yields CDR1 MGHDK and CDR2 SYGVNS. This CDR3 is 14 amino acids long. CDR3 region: CASSLRGGTDTQYF. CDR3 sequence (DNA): TGTGCCAGCAGTCTGCGGGGTGGGACGGATACGCAGTATTTT.

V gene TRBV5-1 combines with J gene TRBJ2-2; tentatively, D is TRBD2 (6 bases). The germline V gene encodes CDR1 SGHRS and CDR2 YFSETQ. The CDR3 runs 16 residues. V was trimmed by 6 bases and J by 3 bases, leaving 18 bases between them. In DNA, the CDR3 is TGCGCCAGCACCAAATTATCCGGGACTTACACCGGGGAGCTGTTTTTT. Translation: CASTKLSGTYTGELFF.

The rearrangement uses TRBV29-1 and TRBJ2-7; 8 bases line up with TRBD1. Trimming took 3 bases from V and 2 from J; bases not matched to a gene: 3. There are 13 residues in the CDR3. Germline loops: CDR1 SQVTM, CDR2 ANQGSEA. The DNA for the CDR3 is TGCAGCGTTGATGGGACAGGCCCCTACGAGCAGTACTTC. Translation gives CSVDGTGPYEQYF.

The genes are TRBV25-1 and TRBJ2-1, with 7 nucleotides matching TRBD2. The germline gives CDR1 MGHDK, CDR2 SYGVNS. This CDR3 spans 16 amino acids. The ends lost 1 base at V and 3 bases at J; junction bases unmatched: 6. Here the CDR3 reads CASSEFGTIIYNEQFF. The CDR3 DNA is TGTGCCAGCAGTGAATTCGGGACTATAATCTACAATGAGCAGTTCTTC.

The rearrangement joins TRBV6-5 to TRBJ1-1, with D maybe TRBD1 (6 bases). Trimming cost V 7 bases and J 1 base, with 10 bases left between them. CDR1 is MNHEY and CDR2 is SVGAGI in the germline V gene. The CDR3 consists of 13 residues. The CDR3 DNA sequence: TGTGCCAGCAACCTACAGGGGAACACTGAAGCTTTCTTT. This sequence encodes CASNLQGNTEAFF.

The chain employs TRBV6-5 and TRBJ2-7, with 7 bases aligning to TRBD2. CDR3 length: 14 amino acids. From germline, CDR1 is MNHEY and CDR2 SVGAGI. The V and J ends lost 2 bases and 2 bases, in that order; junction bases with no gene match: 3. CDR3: CASSYTGRTYEQYF. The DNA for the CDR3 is TGTGCCAGCAGTTACACCGGGAGGACCTACGAGCAGTACTTC.

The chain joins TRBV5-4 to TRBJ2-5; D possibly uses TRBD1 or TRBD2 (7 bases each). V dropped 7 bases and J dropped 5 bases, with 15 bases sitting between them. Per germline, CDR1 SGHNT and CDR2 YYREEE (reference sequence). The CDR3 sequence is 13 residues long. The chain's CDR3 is CASLRQGGETQYF. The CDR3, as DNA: TGTGCCAGCCTTCGACAGGGAGGGGAGACCCAGTACTTC. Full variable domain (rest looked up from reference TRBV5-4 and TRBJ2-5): ETGVTQSPTHLIKTRGQQVTLRCSSQSGHNTVSWYQQALGQGPQFIFQYYREEENGRGNFPPRFSGLQFPNYSSELNVNALELDDSALYLCASLRQGGETQYFGPGTRLLVL.

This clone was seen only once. Written as DNA, the CDR3 is TGTGCCAGCAGTCCCGGACGGACCTATGGAAACACCATATATTTT. It encodes CASSPGRTYGNTIYF. The J gene is TRBJ1-3, the V gene TRBV27, with D unclear. This CDR3 spans 15 amino acids. Looked up from germline, CDR1 is MNHEY and CDR2 is SMNVEV (reference sequence). With 5 bases removed from V and 3 bases from J, the gap between germline ends came to 14 bases.

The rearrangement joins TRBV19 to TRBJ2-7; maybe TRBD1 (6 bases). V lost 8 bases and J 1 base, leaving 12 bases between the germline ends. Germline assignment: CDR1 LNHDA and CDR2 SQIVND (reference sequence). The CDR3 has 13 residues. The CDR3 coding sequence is TGTGCCAGTGCTCCGACAGGATCCTACGAGCAGTACTTC. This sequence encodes CASAPTGSYEQYF.

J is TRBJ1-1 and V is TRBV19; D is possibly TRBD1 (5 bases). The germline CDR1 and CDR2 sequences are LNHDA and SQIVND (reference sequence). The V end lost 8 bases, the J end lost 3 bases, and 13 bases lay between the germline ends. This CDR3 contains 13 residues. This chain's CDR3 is CASEGRSYTEAFF. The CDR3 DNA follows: TGTGCCAGTGAGGGACGGAGCTACACTGAAGCTTTCTTT.

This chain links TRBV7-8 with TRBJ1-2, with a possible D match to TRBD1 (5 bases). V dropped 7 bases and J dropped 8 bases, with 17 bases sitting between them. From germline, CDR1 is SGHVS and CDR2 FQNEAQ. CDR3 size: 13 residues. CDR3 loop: CASKVAGSGGYTF. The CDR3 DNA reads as TGTGCCAGCAAAGTGGCAGGGAGTGGCGGCTACACCTTC.

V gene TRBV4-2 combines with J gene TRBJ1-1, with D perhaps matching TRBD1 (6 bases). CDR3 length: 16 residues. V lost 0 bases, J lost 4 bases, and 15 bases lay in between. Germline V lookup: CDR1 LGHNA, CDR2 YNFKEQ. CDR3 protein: CASSQESPGVGTEAFF. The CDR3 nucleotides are TGTGCCAGCAGCCAAGAGTCTCCAGGGGTCGGCACTGAAGCTTTCTTT.

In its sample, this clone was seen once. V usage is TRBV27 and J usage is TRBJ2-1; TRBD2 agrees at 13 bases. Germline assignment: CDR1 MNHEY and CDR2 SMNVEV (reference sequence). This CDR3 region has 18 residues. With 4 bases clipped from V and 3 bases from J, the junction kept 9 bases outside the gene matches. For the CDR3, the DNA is TGTGCCAGCAGTTCCCTCGGACTAGCGGGAGTAGTCTACAATGAGCAGTTCTTC. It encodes CASSSLGLAGVVYNEQFF.

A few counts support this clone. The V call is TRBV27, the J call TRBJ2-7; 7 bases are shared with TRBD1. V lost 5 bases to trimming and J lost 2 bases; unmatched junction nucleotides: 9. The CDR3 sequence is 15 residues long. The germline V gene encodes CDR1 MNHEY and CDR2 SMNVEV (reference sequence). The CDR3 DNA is TGTGCCAGCAGTATACGCCCGGGACAGACCTACGAGCAGTACTTC. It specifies CASSIRPGQTYEQYF.

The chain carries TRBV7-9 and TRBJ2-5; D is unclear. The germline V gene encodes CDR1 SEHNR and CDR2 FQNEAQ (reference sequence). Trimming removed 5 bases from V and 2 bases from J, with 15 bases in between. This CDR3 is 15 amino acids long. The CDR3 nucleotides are TGTGCCAGCAGCCCCACCGCTTGGCGACAAGAGACCCAGTACTTC. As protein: CASSPTAWRQETQYF.